Described below is a single T cell receptor beta chain sequence and its context. Its cognate antigen is unknown. This CDR3 has 12 residues. Per the germline V gene, CDR1 is DFQATT and CDR2 is SNEGSKA (reference sequence). V lost 6 bases, J lost 3 bases, and 12 bases lay in between. Study findings and constraints: Tumor memory CD4+ T cell TCR gene usage clustered with blood and lymph node memory CD4+ cells and lymph node naive CD4+ cells.

Full-length variable regions came from constant-region reverse primers plus semi-nested Nested Universal Primer A PCR. TCRdb analysed the 5' RACE reads with MiXCR anew, one entry per CDR3 protein. The sample lists 8,600 or so distinct CDR3 sequences; approximately 50% were seen once. The sorted Tregs were CD4+CD25+CD127-/low cells. The genes are TRBV20-1 and TRBJ2-7; D tentatively fits TRBD1 or TRBD2 (5 bases each). The sequence came from a female donor with breast cancer. Sequencing was carried out using Tregs sorted from a lymph node. The CDR3 here is CSAEGPYYEQYF. In nucleotides, the CDR3 is TGCAGTGCCGAGGGGCCCTACTACGAGCAGTACTTC.